These T cell receptor beta chains were read from a single sample in a study of regulatory T cells in long-lasting Graves disease. From the multiplex PCR reads, TCRdb called clonotypes with MiXCR, one entry per CDR3 protein. The data show around 500,000 distinct CDR3 sequences, with roughly 14% seen just once and roughly a tenth held by the top ten. These records were also assigned to another study, of T cells in Graves' hyperthyroidism and ophthalmopathy.

Material: peripheral blood mononuclear cells (PBMCs), obtained at new diagnosis, from a patient treated with antithyroid drugs. All receptors derive from a man younger than 45 with Graves disease. Both conserved end residues are part of each CDR3. The D gene is left open where the match is weak. Clone size is not always given. Where it is, it says once, few, many or a class for expanded clones.

v_call	d_call	j_call	clone_size	cdr3_aa	cdr3_nt
TRBV29-1	NA	TRBJ1-1	NA	CSASAQGVVLKAFF	TGCAGCGCCTCAGCTCAGGGAGTAGTTCTTAAAGCTTTCTTT
TRBV2	NA	TRBJ2-7	NA	CASSQERGMVGVSSYEQYF	TGTGCCAGCAGCCAAGAACGGGGAATGGTGGGGGTTAGCTCCTACGAGCAGTACTTC
TRBV6-2/TRBV6-3	TRBD2	TRBJ2-5	many	CASSPGLGGERTQYF	TGTGCCAGCAGTCCGGGACTAGGGGGAGAAAGGACCCAGTACTTC
TRBV11-2	NA	TRBJ1-1	many	CASSLEAARPSEAFF	TGTGCCAGCAGCTTAGAGGCAGCCCGACCGAGTGAAGCTTTCTTT
TRBV3-1	NA	TRBJ1-3	NA	CASSDPNSGTEGGNTIYF	TGTGCCAGCAGCGACCCCAATTCCGGGACGGAGGGCGGAAACACCATATATTTT
TRBV12-3/TRBV12-4	NA	TRBJ2-7	many	CASSSITFTEQYF	TGTGCCAGCAGCTCTATTACCTTCACCGAGCAGTACTTC
TRBV6-1	TRBD2	TRBJ2-6	few	CASSPTSGRVSGANVLTF	TGTGCCAGCAGCCCAACTAGCGGGAGAGTATCAGGGGCCAACGTCCTGACTTTC
TRBV20-1	TRBD2	TRBJ2-3	many	CKTTSDISTDTQYF	TGCAAGACGACTAGCGACATTAGCACAGATACGCAGTATTTT
TRBV28	NA	TRBJ2-7	many	CASSPSGGNDEQYF	TGTGCCAGCAGTCCCTCTGGAGGCAACGACGAGCAGTACTTC
TRBV5-1	NA	TRBJ2-5	few	CASSLGGSRRAQETQYF	TGCGCCAGCAGCTTGGGGGGGTCACGGCGGGCACAAGAGACCCAGTACTTC
TRBV27	TRBD1	TRBJ2-1	many	CASSLGGQVYNEQFF	TGTGCCAGCAGTTTAGGGGGACAGGTTTACAATGAGCAGTTCTTC
TRBV5-6	TRBD1	TRBJ2-2	few	CASSLEDRGIGELFF	TGTGCCAGCAGCTTGGAGGACAGGGGAATCGGGGAGCTGTTTTTT
TRBV27	TRBD2	TRBJ2-5	NA	CASSLGGEARETQYF	TGTGCCAGCAGTTTAGGGGGGGAGGCACGAGAGACCCAGTACTTC
TRBV18	NA	TRBJ2-3	few	CASSPPGRPSTDTQYF	TGTGCCAGCTCACCACCGGGGCGGCCTAGCACAGATACGCAGTATTTT
TRBV2	NA	TRBJ1-2	many	CASAGKANYGYTF	TGTGCCAGCGCCGGAAAGGCGAACTATGGCTACACCTTC
TRBV30	TRBD1	TRBJ1-5	NA	CAWSSDRVGNQPQHF	TGTGCCTGGAGTTCCGACAGGGTCGGGAATCAGCCCCAGCATTTT